Listed below are T cell receptor beta chains from one sample, sequenced in a study of T cell changes during pregnancy in multiple sclerosis. Sequencing used immunoSEQ multiplex PCR; TCRdb keeps in-frame clones, though not all of them. Altogether around 100,000 clones are present, just over 90% being singletons, with the ten largest covering roughly 1.2%. Sequencing was performed on peripheral blood, taken in the second trimester of pregnancy. The source of these receptors is a female donor with multiple sclerosis, enrolled in a pregnancy study. Each CDR3 is given with its conserved first and last residue.

v_call	j_call	cdr3_aa
TRBV19	TRBJ2-4	CASSVVSLAKNIQYF
TRBV14	TRBJ2-1	CASSREGSYNEQFF
TRBV7-8	TRBJ2-1	CASSLKLRSYNEQFF
TRBV7-8	TRBJ2-7	CASSLDRGLPYEQYF
TRBV5-1	TRBJ2-2	CASSLDQGDTGELFF
TRBV7-9	TRBJ2-7	CASSPGWSYEQYF
TRBV5-1	TRBJ2-3	CASSLSRAGEGDTQYF
TRBV9	TRBJ1-2	CASFRAAGGYTF
TRBV2	TRBJ1-2	CASNRLTDNYGYTF
TRBV9	TRBJ1-2	CASSPDRGLGGYTF
TRBV19	TRBJ1-5	CASREEGRQPQHF
TRBV6-1	TRBJ1-1	CASSLSGKDTEAFF
TRBV6-4	TRBJ2-4	CASSDEGGGIQYF
TRBV25-1	TRBJ1-1	CASSEYEGTGNTEAFF
TRBV9	TRBJ2-3	CASSSTGTSTDTQYF
TRBV6-5	TRBJ1-2	CASREDYGYTF
TRBV7-2	TRBJ1-2	CASSSRGQGADGYTF
TRBV5-1	TRBJ2-2	CASSSYRMNTGELFF
TRBV9	TRBJ1-3	CASSVVGGSPGNTIYF
TRBV29-1	TRBJ2-3	CSFNRGSDTQYF
TRBV9	TRBJ2-1	CASSVGRGLSGRYNEQFF
TRBV2	TRBJ1-5	CASSELTSNQPQHF
TRBV9	TRBJ1-2	CASSVGTGGYGYTF
TRBV25-1	TRBJ2-1	CASIRDSASNEQFF
TRBV5-3	TRBJ2-3	CARSPGQVADTQYF
TRBV7-9	TRBJ1-4	CASSATGGANEKLFF
TRBV29-1	TRBJ1-4	CSGRQGTNEKLFF
TRBV6-1	TRBJ2-7	CASSRDSPGYEQYF
TRBV9	TRBJ1-3	CASSAGGEGNTIYF
TRBV18	TRBJ1-5	CASSPLGGDSNQPQHF
TRBV15	TRBJ1-4	CATSVSGLRSEKLFF
TRBV5-1	TRBJ1-5	CASSLEGTDQPQHF
TRBV5-1	TRBJ2-7	CASSPVPLAGGRSYEQYF
TRBV5-4	TRBJ2-2	CASSSRDRITGELFF
TRBV10-3	TRBJ1-4	CAISESPGTTNEKLFF
TRBV2	TRBJ2-7	CASSPLTASSYEQYF
TRBV11-1	TRBJ2-1	CASSLEQLSQQFF
TRBV7-3	TRBJ2-5	CASSRTSGSQETQYF
TRBV29-1	TRBJ2-1	CSVPTSGLEQFF
TRBV4-1	TRBJ2-2	CASSPPPGTGELFF
TRBV21-1	TRBJ1-5	CASSKVRSVGKPAHPHQPQHF
TRBV2	TRBJ1-2	CASSDRVYGYTF
TRBV28	TRBJ1-2	CASGWTEGMRNYGYTF
TRBV27	TRBJ2-6	CASSLRPDRSGANVLTF
TRBV27	TRBJ2-7	CASTGHDGGNAEQYF
TRBV19	TRBJ2-2	CASRTETSNTGELFF
TRBV5-4	TRBJ2-7	CASSSKTGNYEQYF
TRBV19	TRBJ1-2	CASSFQGPAGGGYTF
TRBV5-1	TRBJ2-1	CASSLTQVSSYNEQFF
TRBV7-9	TRBJ1-1	CASSFGTGVNTEAFF
TRBV14	TRBJ1-1	CASSQMTGWNTEAFF